This T cell receptor beta chain was observed in a study of blood T cell repertoires in COVID-19. Turning to the study itself: Nucleic acid was either cDNA or gDNA, and it came from T cells, B-cell-depleted T cells, or PBMCs.

Participants' own reports of clinical history determined their cohort assignment. The CDR3 is 13 residues long. V was shortened by 6 bases and J by 3 bases, with 10 bases between the two germline ends. Germline V gene lookup returns CDR1 SNHLY and CDR2 FYNNEI. TCRdb keeps only in-frame clones here, not all; method: immunoSEQ multiplex PCR. The table has about 440,000 clones, around 91% seen once. The material sequenced was PBMCs or T cells enriched from blood (not recorded which). The clonotype comes from a young man who had recovered from COVID-19. The chain uses TRBV2 and TRBJ2-3; D remains unclear. In DNA form, the CDR3 reads TGTGCCAGCAGCCAAGACTTTACAGATACGCAGTATTTT. It yields the protein CASSQDFTDTQYF.